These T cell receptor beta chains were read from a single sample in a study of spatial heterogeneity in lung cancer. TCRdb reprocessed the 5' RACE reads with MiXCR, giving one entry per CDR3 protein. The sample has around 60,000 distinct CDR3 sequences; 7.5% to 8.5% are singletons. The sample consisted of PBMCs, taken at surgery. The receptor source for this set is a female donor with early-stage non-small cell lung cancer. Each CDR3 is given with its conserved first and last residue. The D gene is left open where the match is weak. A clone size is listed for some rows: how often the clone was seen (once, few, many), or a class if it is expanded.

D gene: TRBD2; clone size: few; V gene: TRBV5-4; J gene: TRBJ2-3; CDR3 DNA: TGTGCCAGCAGCCAGCCCCTAGGTAGCGGGAGTTGGGGTACGCAGTATTTT; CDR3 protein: CASSQPLGSGSWGTQYF
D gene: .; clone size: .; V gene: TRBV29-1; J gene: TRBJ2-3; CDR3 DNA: TGCAGCGGGGGGGGACAGGGCACAGATACGCAGTATTTT; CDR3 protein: CSGGGQGTDTQYF
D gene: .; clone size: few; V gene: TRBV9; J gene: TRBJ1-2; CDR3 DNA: TGTGCCAGCAGCGAGGGGGACAACTATGGCTACACCTTC; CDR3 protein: CASSEGDNYGYTF
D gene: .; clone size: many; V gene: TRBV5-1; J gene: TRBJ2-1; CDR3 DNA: TGCGCCAGCAGCTTGGCCTCAGGACGAGATGAGCAGTTCTTC; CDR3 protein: CASSLASGRDEQFF
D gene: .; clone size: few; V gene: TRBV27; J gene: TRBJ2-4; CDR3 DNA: TGTGCCAGCAGTTTAAACCTGGAACGGGCGGACATTCAGTACTTC; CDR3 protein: CASSLNLERADIQYF
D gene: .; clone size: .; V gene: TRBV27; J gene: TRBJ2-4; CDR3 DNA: TGTGCCAGCAGTTTGGCGGGGCTAGCCAAAAACATTCAGTACTTC; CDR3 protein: CASSLAGLAKNIQYF
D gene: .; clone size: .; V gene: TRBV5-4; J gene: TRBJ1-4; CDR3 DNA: TGTGCCAGCAGATTGGACCGGGTGGACGAAAAACTGTTTTTT; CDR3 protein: CASRLDRVDEKLFF
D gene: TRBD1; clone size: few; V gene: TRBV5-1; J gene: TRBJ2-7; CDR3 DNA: TGCGCCAGCAGGAATACAGGGGTGAACGAGCAGTACTTC; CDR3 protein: CASRNTGVNEQYF
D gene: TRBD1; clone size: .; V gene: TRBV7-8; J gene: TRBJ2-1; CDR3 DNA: TGTGCCAGCAGCTTAGCGGGACAGGGGTTGAATGAGCAGTTCTTC; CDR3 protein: CASSLAGQGLNEQFF
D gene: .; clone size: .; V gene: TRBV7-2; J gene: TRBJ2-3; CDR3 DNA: TGTGCCAGCAGCTTAGCGGGCCATCCGACTCGGGATACGCAGTATTTT; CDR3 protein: CASSLAGHPTRDTQYF